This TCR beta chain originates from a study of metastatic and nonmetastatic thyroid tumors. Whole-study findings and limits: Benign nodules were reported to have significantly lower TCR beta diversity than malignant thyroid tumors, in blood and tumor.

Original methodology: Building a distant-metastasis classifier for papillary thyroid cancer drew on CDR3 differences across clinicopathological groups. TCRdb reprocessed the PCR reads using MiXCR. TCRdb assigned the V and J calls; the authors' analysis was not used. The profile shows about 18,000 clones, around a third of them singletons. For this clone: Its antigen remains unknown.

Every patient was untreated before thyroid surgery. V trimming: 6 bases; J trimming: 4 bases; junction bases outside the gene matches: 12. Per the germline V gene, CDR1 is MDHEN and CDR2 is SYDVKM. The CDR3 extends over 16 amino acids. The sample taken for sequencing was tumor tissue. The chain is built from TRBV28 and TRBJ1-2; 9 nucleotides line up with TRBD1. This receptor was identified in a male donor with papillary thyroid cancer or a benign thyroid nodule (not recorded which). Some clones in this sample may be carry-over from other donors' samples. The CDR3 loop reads CASRPFWTGDSYGYTF. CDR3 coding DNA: TGTGCCAGCAGACCCTTTTGGACAGGGGATAGCTATGGCTACACCTTC.